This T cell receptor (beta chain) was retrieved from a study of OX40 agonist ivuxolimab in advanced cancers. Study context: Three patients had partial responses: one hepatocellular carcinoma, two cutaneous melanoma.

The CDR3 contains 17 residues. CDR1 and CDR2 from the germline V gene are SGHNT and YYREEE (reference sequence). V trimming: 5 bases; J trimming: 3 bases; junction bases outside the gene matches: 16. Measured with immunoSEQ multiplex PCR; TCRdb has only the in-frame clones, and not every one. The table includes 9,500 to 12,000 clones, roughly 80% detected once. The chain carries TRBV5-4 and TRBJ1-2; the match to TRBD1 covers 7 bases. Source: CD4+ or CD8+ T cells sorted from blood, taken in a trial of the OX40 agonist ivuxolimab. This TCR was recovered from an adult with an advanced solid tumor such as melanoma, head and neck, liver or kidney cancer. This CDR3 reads CASRWSEEGAWDYGYTF. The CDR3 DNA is TGTGCCAGCAGATGGAGCGAGGAGGGGGCTTGGGACTATGGCTACACCTTC.